This entry features one TCR beta chain sequence. This specimen belongs to a study of blood T cell repertoires in COVID-19. Participant ages covered about 18 to 95 years across around 25 US areas. A COVID-19 case was met by exposed participants within 2 weeks before study entry. This CDR3 contains 10 residues. The V gene lost 4 bases and the J gene lost 9 bases, with 5 bases spanning the gap. Germline V lookup: CDR1 SGHNT, CDR2 YYREEE (reference sequence). Produced via immunoSEQ multiplex PCR; TCRdb's table is partial and in-frame only. The data contain around 250,000 clones, approximately 90% of them seen just once; the ten biggest clones take up about 3%.

The chain has TRBV5-4 and TRBJ1-5; D gene ambiguous. The sample was PBMCs or T cells enriched from blood (not recorded which). This receptor was identified in a man aged 35-49 years who had been exposed to COVID-19. Here the CDR3 DNA reads TGTGCCAGCAGCCCGAGGCCCCAGCATTTT. Amino acid sequence: CASSPRPQHF.